This T cell receptor beta chain was recovered during a study of human T cells and chemical hapten exposure. As for the study in general: Mostly female patients had alopecia areata, totalis or universalis.

The time point is: pre-sensitization, week 0. Regarding treatment: therapeutic diphenylcyclopropenone sensitization with weekly scalp DPC. Each CDR3 protein gets one entry after TCRdb re-called the RACE reads with MiXCR. The sample has some 360,000 distinct CDR3 sequences, 5% to 6.5% seen once. Trimming removed 1 base from V and 2 bases from J, with 15 bases in between. This CDR3 is 17 amino acids long. In germline, CDR1 is MNHEY, CDR2 SMNVEV (reference sequence). V gene TRBV27 combines with J gene TRBJ1-3; D unresolved. Material: whole blood, obtained in connection with sensitization to the hapten diphenylcyclopropenone (DPC). The TCR sequence derives from a woman in her fifties or sixties with alopecia areata. Some clones in this sample may be carry-over from other donors' samples. CDR3 in DNA: TGTGCCAGCAGTTTATTGTCAGTTAGAAGTCCTGGAAACACCATATATTTT. Its protein is CASSLLSVRSPGNTIYF.